This T cell receptor (beta chain) stems from a study of T cell responses to AZD1222 COVID-19 vaccine. Notes on the study in general: Only a handful of people who got AZD1222 tested seropositive at baseline. Once two AZD1222 doses were given, Spike-specific TCR breadth and depth went up. Most donors were white British, females outnumbered males, and clonal diversity was possibly underestimated. Targeting of unmutated variant regions was reportedly seen in nearly half of spike-specific TCRs.

This table comes from immunoSEQ multiplex PCR, and its TCRdb copy is limited to in-frame clones, with some not included. The table includes 180,000 or so clones, about 89% detected once. This CDR3 is 12 amino acids long. The junction had 5 bases not matched to a gene; V was cut back by 6 bases and J by 11 bases. The germline gives CDR1 MNHNY, CDR2 SVGAGI (reference sequence). As for this clone: No antigen is known for it.

This receptor was obtained from an adult in good health. The rearrangement joins TRBV6-6 to TRBJ2-3; 10 bases fit TRBD2. The source material was peripheral blood, sampled on day 0 of AZD1222 vaccination. The CDR3 loop reads CASRTLAGRQYF. The CDR3 DNA follows: TGTGCCAGCAGGACACTAGCGGGAAGGCAGTATTTT.